Listed here are 21 T cell receptor beta chains from one sample, sequenced in a study of blood T cell repertoires in COVID-19. This table comes from immunoSEQ multiplex PCR, and its TCRdb copy is limited to in-frame clones, with some not included. The sample shows about 250,000 clones, approximately 90% of them seen only once. The sequenced material came from peripheral blood. These receptors were obtained from a man aged 18 to 29 with active or convalescent COVID-19.

V usage is TRBV11-1 and J usage is TRBJ2-2; D ambiguous. This CDR3 spans 16 amino acids. CDR1 is SGHAT, CDR2 FQDESV, per germline (reference sequence). V dropped 6 bases and J dropped 1 base, with 15 bases sitting between them. The CDR3 region has the DNA TGTGCCAGCAGGCTAAACAGACAACTGAACACCGGGGAGCTGTTTTTT. The encoded protein is CASRLNRQLNTGELFF.

The genes are TRBV7-8 and TRBJ2-7; 13 bases fit TRBD2. Germline values: CDR1 SGHVS, CDR2 FQNEAQ. J was trimmed by 6 bases and V by 7 bases; bases with no gene match: 9. CDR3 length equals 15 residues. The CDR3 region is CASTHTTSGRLEQYF. Here the CDR3 DNA reads TGTGCCAGCACCCACACGACTAGCGGGAGGCTCGAGCAGTACTTC.

The genes are TRBV29-1 and TRBJ1-4; 8 positions agree with TRBD1. Germline V lookup: CDR1 SQVTM, CDR2 ANQGSEA. V shed 6 bases and J 8 bases; nucleotides not matched to a gene: 8. The CDR3 consists of 13 residues. The DNA of the CDR3 is TGCAGCGTCCCTTTCGGACAGGGCGAAAAACTGTTTTTT. As protein: CSVPFGQGEKLFF.

The chain couples TRBV4-2 to TRBJ1-6, with D possibly matching TRBD1 (5 bases). V shed 1 base and J shed 9 bases, with 13 bases lying between them. This CDR3 has 15 residues. CDR1 LGHNA and CDR2 YNFKEQ come from the germline V gene. In nucleotides, the CDR3 is TGTGCCAGCAGCCAAGGGAAGGGGCGGGGTTCACCCCTCCACTTT. Encoded protein: CASSQGKGRGSPLHF.

The chain combines TRBV2 with TRBJ2-3, with 9 bases aligning to TRBD2. The CDR3 is made up of 15 amino acids. CDR1 and CDR2 from the germline V gene are SNHLY and FYNNEI. Trimming at V came to 6 bases and at J to 1 base, leaving 5 bases not matched to a gene. CDR3 in DNA: TGTGCCAGCAGCAATAGACTAGCGGGCACAGATACGCAGTATTTT. Protein sequence: CASSNRLAGTDTQYF.

In nucleotides, the CDR3 is TGTGCCAGCAGCTTTTCGGCGGACACCGGGGAGCTGTTTTTT. The encoded protein is CASSFSADTGELFF. The genes are TRBV5-4 and TRBJ2-2, with no clear D. Trimming shortened V by 2 bases and J by 3 bases, and 8 bases separated the two germline ends. From germline, CDR1 is SGHNT and CDR2 YYREEE (reference sequence). The CDR3 has 14 residues.

The chain uses TRBV7-9 and TRBJ2-3; TRBD2 matches 14 bases. Germline CDR1 SEHNR, CDR2 FQNEAQ (reference sequence). J was trimmed by 8 bases and V by 5 bases; bases with no gene match: 9. The CDR3 covers 16 residues. For the CDR3, the DNA is TGTGCCAGCAGCCCACGGGGACTAGCGGGGGAAGTTACGCAGTATTTT. This sequence encodes CASSPRGLAGEVTQYF.

The chain is built from TRBV29-1 and TRBJ1-2; 8 nucleotides align to TRBD1. CDR1 is SQVTM, CDR2 ANQGSEA, per germline. The CDR3 is 11 amino acids. V shed 6 bases, J shed 4 bases, and the junction held 1 base outside the gene matches. This chain's CDR3 is CSVTGGYGYTF. The CDR3 nucleotides read TGCAGCGTCACAGGGGGCTATGGCTACACCTTC.

The chain links TRBV7-6 to TRBJ1-1; 7 bases map to TRBD1. The CDR3 covers 15 residues. With 3 bases clipped from V and 1 base from J, the junction kept 5 bases outside the gene matches. Germline CDR1 is SGHVS and CDR2 is FNYEAQ. In DNA form, the CDR3 reads TGTGCCAGCAGCTTGGGCAGGGGGACGAACACTGAAGCTTTCTTT. Translating gives CASSLGRGTNTEAFF.

The chain has TRBV9 and TRBJ1-5; D is perhaps TRBD1 (5 bases). The V gene's germline CDR1 is SGDLS and CDR2 YYNGEE. Trimming stripped 0 bases from V and 6 bases from J, with 19 bases between. The CDR3 length is 17 residues. The CDR3 coding sequence is TGTGCCAGCAGCGTAGGGGCCGGGGGTAGAGTTGGTCAGCCCCAGCATTTT. This sequence encodes CASSVGAGGRVGQPQHF.

The chain is built from TRBV6-6 and TRBJ2-2, with 11 bases that match TRBD1. V trimming: 0 bases; J trimming: 7 bases; junction bases outside the gene matches: 1. CDR3 length: 15 residues. Looked up from germline, CDR1 is MNHNY and CDR2 is SVGAGI (reference sequence). DNA of the CDR3: TGTGCCAGCAGTTACTCGGGACAGGGGGTCGGGGAGCTGTTTTTT. Its protein product is CASSYSGQGVGELFF.

The V call is TRBV5-6, the J call TRBJ2-7; TRBD1 matches 9 bases. CDR3 size: 17 residues. The J segment lost 2 bases and the V segment lost 0 bases, leaving 9 bases of the junction unmatched. Germline assignment: CDR1 SGHDT and CDR2 YYEEEE. CDR3 nucleotide sequence: TGTGCCAGCAGCTTGGGGTACTGGACAGGGGAGGCCTACGAGCAGTACTTC. Its protein is CASSLGYWTGEAYEQYF.

The chain uses TRBV5-4 and TRBJ1-1; D is ambiguous. Deletions cut 1 base from V and 4 bases from J, with 11 bases between. The length of the CDR3 is 14 residues. CDR1 SGHNT and CDR2 YYREEE come from the germline V gene (reference sequence). The CDR3 DNA is TGTGCCAGCAGCTTGAAACTGACGGGCACTGAAGCTTTCTTT. Its protein product is CASSLKLTGTEAFF.

The chain is built from TRBV7-6 and TRBJ1-3; tentative D call: TRBD1 (5 bases). Germline CDR1 is SGHVS and CDR2 is FNYEAQ. Trimming stripped 2 bases from V and 4 bases from J, with 9 bases between. This CDR3 has 14 residues. CDR3 DNA sequence: TGTGCCAGCAGCTTATACGGGGGAGGAAACACCATATATTTT. Residues: CASSLYGGGNTIYF.

CDR3 coding DNA: TGTGCCAGCAGCTTAGGGCCGGGGACCGGGGAGCTGTTTTTT. Its translation is CASSLGPGTGELFF. The chain employs TRBV9 and TRBJ2-2, with D possibly TRBD2 on 5 matching bases. Between the trimmed V and J ends, which lost 4 bases and 5 bases, there was a span of 12 bases. This CDR3 has 14 amino acids. CDR1 and CDR2 (germline): SGDLS, YYNGEE.

The sample holds one count of this clone. V is TRBV19 and J is TRBJ2-6; maybe TRBD2 (6 bases). Trimming removed 5 bases from V and 2 bases from J, with 19 bases in between. This CDR3 has 18 amino acids. Germline CDR1 and CDR2: LNHDA and SQIVND (reference sequence). CDR3 in DNA: TGTGCCAGTAGTCGCCTGTGGGGGAGGATAACTGGGGCCAACGTCCTGACTTTC. Translated, it gives CASSRLWGRITGANVLTF.

CDR3 amino acids: CASSRTGTNEKLFF. The CDR3 region has the DNA TGTGCCAGCAGCAGGACAGGGACTAATGAAAAACTGTTTTTT. The gene calls are TRBV11-2 and TRBJ1-4; 8 nucleotides agree with TRBD1. CDR1 and CDR2 from the germline V gene are SGHAT and FQNNGV. The V gene end was trimmed by 5 bases and the J gene end by 2 bases; junction bases not matched to a gene: 1. This CDR3 spans 14 amino acids.

This sequence joins TRBV5-6 and TRBJ1-4; 8 nucleotides agree with TRBD1. The CDR3 spans 15 residues. Germline V CDR1 and CDR2: SGHDT, YYEEEE. The ends lost 3 bases at V and 8 bases at J; junction bases unmatched: 9. CDR3 nucleotide sequence: TGTGCCAGCAGCTCCCAGGGGGCGGCCTACGAAAAACTGTTTTTT. This sequence encodes CASSSQGAAYEKLFF.

The chain couples TRBV29-1 to TRBJ1-6, with 12 bases that match TRBD1. Trimming took 6 bases from V and 9 from J; bases not matched to a gene: 3. The CDR3 contains 13 residues. Germline values: CDR1 SQVTM, CDR2 ANQGSEA. CDR3 coding DNA: TGCAGCGTGGGACAGGGGGCCGGTTCACCCCTCCACTTT. It codes for CSVGQGAGSPLHF.

This chain links TRBV15 with TRBJ2-1; 11 bases fit TRBD2. Germline assignment: CDR1 LNHNV and CDR2 YYDKDF (reference sequence). Trimming took 0 bases from V and 7 from J; bases not matched to a gene: 11. The CDR3 loop spans 18 amino acids. CDR3 nucleotides: TGTGCCACCAGCAGAGATTCCCCACTAGCGGGAGACCGGAATGAGCAGTTCTTC. Amino acid sequence: CATSRDSPLAGDRNEQFF.

The chain has TRBV11-3 and TRBJ2-1; 7 nucleotides align to TRBD1. Looked up from germline, CDR1 is SGHNT and CDR2 is YENEEA. V was pared by 4 bases and J by 0 bases, with 6 bases of the junction left unmatched. This CDR3 comprises 16 residues. CDR3 residues: CASSSRQGTSYNEQFF. DNA of the CDR3: TGTGCCAGCAGCTCGCGACAGGGAACCTCCTACAATGAGCAGTTCTTC. The complete variable domain, with remaining parts taken from reference TRBV11-3 and TRBJ2-1, reads EAGVVQSPRYKIIEKKQPVAFWCNPISGHNTLYWYLQNLGQGPELLIRYENEEAVDDSQLPKDRFSAERLKGVDSTLKIQPAELGDSAVYLCASSSRQGTSYNEQFFGPGTRLTVL.